This entry lists 26 T cell receptor beta chains sequenced from one sample in a study of T cells in localized non-small cell lung cancer. Profiled with immunoSEQ multiplex PCR; TCRdb holds only in-frame clones, not every one. Of fewer than 50,000 clones in the sample, 86% were seen once. The sample in question was peripheral blood mononuclear cells, obtained before any cancer treatment. The receptors were gathered from a male donor aged 60 or over with stage II lung adenocarcinoma.

The rearrangement joins TRBV6-5 to TRBJ1-1; D possibly corresponds to TRBD1 (5 bases). Germline V lookup: CDR1 MNHEY, CDR2 SVGAGI. Trimming left V 2 bases short and J 1 base short, with 8 bases between. CDR3 length equals 14 residues. The CDR3 spells CASSYGTANTEAFF. The CDR3, as DNA: TGTGCCAGCAGTTACGGGACGGCGAACACTGAAGCTTTCTTT.

This clone came up once. The J gene is TRBJ2-7, the V gene TRBV7-9; 9 bases map to TRBD1. With V trimmed by 6 bases and J by 4 bases, 16 bases remained unmatched. The length of the CDR3 is 17 residues. Germline V gene lookup returns CDR1 SEHNR and CDR2 FQNEAQ (reference sequence). CDR3 bases: TGTGCCAGCAGTCCAACCTCCCCCGGGACAGGGAGGTACGAGCAGTACTTC. Translating gives CASSPTSPGTGRYEQYF.

This clone appeared a few times. The chain carries TRBV5-1 and TRBJ1-1; D remains unclear. The germline V gene has CDR1 SGHRS and CDR2 YFSETQ. The CDR3 consists of 15 residues. Trimming shortened V by 0 bases and J by 0 bases, and 9 bases separated the two germline ends. For the CDR3, the DNA is TGCGCCAGCAGCTTGGAGGGATTATTGAACACTGAAGCTTTCTTT. Translated, it gives CASSLEGLLNTEAFF.

This clone has just one count. This rearrangement joins TRBV18 to TRBJ1-1, with 8 bases that match TRBD1. Germline values: CDR1 KGHSH, CDR2 LQKENI. The CDR3 length is 14 residues. Losses at the gene ends were 0 bases for V and 9 bases for J; bases not matched to a gene: 6. The CDR3 DNA is TGTGCCAGCTCACCACCGGTATGGGACAGGCAAGCTTTCTTT. Residues: CASSPPVWDRQAFF.

The chain is built from TRBV9 and TRBJ1-2; D gene unclear. The V gene lost 0 bases and the J gene lost 2 bases, with 5 bases spanning the gap. In germline, CDR1 is SGDLS, CDR2 YYNGEE. CDR3 length equals 13 residues. For the CDR3, the DNA is TGTGCCAGCAGCGTAGAGGGCAACTATGGCTACACCTTC. Protein: CASSVEGNYGYTF.

In this sample, this clone turned up a few times. The CDR3, as DNA: TGTGCCAGCAGTAAGGGGGGAGCGACCCTCGGGGAGCTGTTTTTT. Its protein product is CASSKGGATLGELFF. This sequence joins TRBV7-2 and TRBJ2-2; D might be TRBD1 or TRBD2, each matching 6 bases. Germline values: CDR1 SGHTA, CDR2 FQGNSA. Between the trimmed V and J ends, which lost 6 bases and 7 bases, there was a span of 18 bases. CDR3 size: 15 residues.

As concerns this clone: The junction and the germline gene differ at one end; a read error may be behind it. This chain uses TRBV29-1 with TRBJ1-1; D gene uncertain. The CDR3 covers 11 residues. CDR1 and CDR2 from the germline V gene are SQVTM and ANQGSEA. CDR3 loop: CSVTVNAEAFF. The CDR3 region has the DNA TGCAGCGTTACAGTGAACGCTGAAGCTTTCTTT. The whole variable domain, remainder taken from reference TRBV29-1 and TRBJ1-1, is SAVISQKPSRDICQRGTSLTIQCQVDSQVTMMFWYRQQPGQSLTLIATANQGSEATYESGFVIDKFPISRPNLTFSTLTVSNMSPEDSSIYLCSVTVNAEAFFGQGTRLTVV.

The chain has TRBV19 and TRBJ1-1; 8 bases map to TRBD1. The CDR3 runs 16 residues. After removal of 8 bases from V and 1 base from J, the junction contained 12 bases not matched to a gene. Looked up from germline, CDR1 is LNHDA and CDR2 is SQIVND (reference sequence). The CDR3 DNA follows: TGTGCCAGTCGAGGACAGGGCTCCCTCCCGAACACTGAAGCTTTCTTT. Protein: CASRGQGSLPNTEAFF.

The chain uses TRBV9 and TRBJ2-1; 12 bases agree with TRBD2. The CDR3 length is 16 residues. CDR1 is SGDLS, CDR2 YYNGEE, per germline. The J segment lost 9 bases and the V segment lost 0 bases, leaving 7 bases of the junction unmatched. The CDR3 DNA reads as TGTGCCAGCAGCGTAGGCGGGACTAGCGGGTGGGGTGAGCAGTTCTTC. It specifies CASSVGGTSGWGEQFF. Using reference TRBV9 and TRBJ2-1 for the parts outside the CDR3, the full variable domain is DSGVTQTPKHLITATGQRVTLRCSPRSGDLSVYWYQQSLDQGLQFLIQYYNGEERAKGNILERFSAQQFPDLHSELNLSSLELGDSALYFCASSVGGTSGWGEQFFGPGTRLTVL.

The J gene is TRBJ1-2, the V gene TRBV5-1; 9 bases fit TRBD1. J lost 6 bases, V lost 3 bases, and 9 bases had no gene match. Germline V gene lookup returns CDR1 SGHRS and CDR2 YFSETQ. This CDR3 has 15 residues. CDR3 nucleotide sequence: TGCGCCAGCAGCTCAAATACAGGGGGCTTTGATGGCTACACCTTC. As protein: CASSSNTGGFDGYTF.

The genes are TRBV19 and TRBJ2-6; perhaps TRBD1 as D (6 bases). Between the trimmed V and J ends, which lost 8 bases and 2 bases, there was a span of 16 bases. The length of the CDR3 is 16 residues. CDR1 and CDR2 from the germline V gene are LNHDA and SQIVND (reference sequence). This chain's CDR3 is CASRQGKVPGANVLTF. The CDR3 DNA sequence: TGTGCCAGTCGGCAGGGGAAAGTTCCTGGGGCCAACGTCCTGACTTTC.

The gene calls are TRBV11-1 and TRBJ1-2, with D perhaps TRBD1 (6 bases). The germline CDR1 and CDR2 sequences are SGHAT and FQDESV (reference sequence). This CDR3 has 13 residues. Trimming pared 5 bases from V and 2 bases from J, leaving 9 bases between. CDR3 residues: CASSPGANYGYTF. CDR3 DNA: TGTGCCAGCAGCCCGGGGGCAAACTATGGCTACACCTTC.

The chain recombines TRBV5-1 with TRBJ1-4, with D uncertain. This CDR3 region has 15 residues. CDR1 is SGHRS, CDR2 YFSETQ, per germline. V lost 2 bases, J lost 4 bases, and 12 bases lay in between. The CDR3, as DNA: TGCGCCAGCAGCTTTCGAGATGGAGGTAATGAAAAACTGTTTTTT. This encodes CASSFRDGGNEKLFF.

This clone was seen a few times. The chain has TRBV4-2 and TRBJ2-7; 8 bases align to TRBD1. Germline trimming cut 0 bases from V and 4 bases from J; bases unmatched to any gene: 5. Germline V gene sequence: CDR1 LGHNA, CDR2 YNFKEQ. The CDR3 runs 15 residues. CDR3 bases: TGTGCCAGCAGCCAAGAACGGACAGGGCAGTACGAGCAGTACTTC. Translated, it gives CASSQERTGQYEQYF.

The V gene is TRBV5-6, the J gene TRBJ2-5, with 8 bases lining up with TRBD1. J gave up 7 bases and V 4 bases, and 12 bases lay outside the gene matches. The CDR3 has 15 amino acids. Germline CDR1 SGHDT, CDR2 YYEEEE. The CDR3 sequence is CASSRVQGAQRTQYF. DNA for the CDR3: TGTGCCAGCAGCAGGGTCCAGGGGGCCCAGAGGACCCAGTACTTC.

V gene TRBV10-1 combines with J gene TRBJ2-7, with 7 bases matching TRBD1. Per germline, CDR1 WNHNN and CDR2 SYGVQD (reference sequence). This CDR3 comprises 15 residues. V gave up 2 bases and J gave up 3 bases; unmatched junction bases: 7. The CDR3 bases are TGCGCCAGCAGTGAGGGCAGGGGGACGAACTACGAGCAGTACTTC. Translating it yields CASSEGRGTNYEQYF.

The chain links TRBV5-4 to TRBJ1-1; D is uncertain. The CDR3 runs to 12 residues. The V end lost 4 bases, the J end lost 8 bases, and 12 bases lay between the germline ends. The germline gives CDR1 SGHNT, CDR2 YYREEE (reference sequence). CDR3 coding DNA: TGTGCCAGCAGCCTTTGGACCGCCGAAGCTTTCTTT. This translates into CASSLWTAEAFF.

The rearrangement links TRBV28 to TRBJ2-7; no definite D call. This CDR3 has 12 amino acids. With 2 bases removed from V and 7 bases from J, the gap between germline ends came to 9 bases. Germline loops: CDR1 MDHEN, CDR2 SYDVKM. The CDR3, as DNA: TGTGCCAGCAGTTTAGGCAGGTTGGAGCAGTACTTC. This translates into CASSLGRLEQYF.

V usage is TRBV29-1 and J usage is TRBJ2-3; D is uncertain. This CDR3 has 14 residues. The V gene's germline CDR1 is SQVTM and CDR2 ANQGSEA. V gave up 7 bases and J gave up 1 base, with 15 bases separating them. The CDR3: CSANGDWGTDTQYF. DNA for the CDR3: TGCAGCGCCAACGGAGACTGGGGCACAGATACGCAGTATTTT.

This clone has more than one count but fewer than ten. V and J are TRBV19 and TRBJ2-7; TRBD2 agrees at 11 bases. This CDR3 spans 15 amino acids. The J segment lost 2 bases and the V segment lost 5 bases, leaving 5 bases of the junction unmatched. Germline-derived CDR1 and CDR2 are LNHDA and SQIVND (reference sequence). The CDR3 sequence is CASSVGLAGPYEQYF. The CDR3 DNA sequence: TGTGCCAGTAGTGTCGGACTAGCGGGTCCCTACGAGCAGTACTTC.

The chain is built from TRBV28 and TRBJ2-1; D perhaps matches TRBD2 (7 bases). CDR3 length equals 17 residues. V was trimmed by 3 bases and J by 6 bases, leaving 21 bases between them. Germline V gene sequence: CDR1 MDHEN, CDR2 SYDVKM. The CDR3 is CASSFSSGAGVSNEQFF. CDR3 DNA sequence: TGTGCCAGCAGTTTCTCCTCGGGGGCGGGAGTATCCAATGAGCAGTTCTTC.

V and J are TRBV5-1 and TRBJ1-4; 7 positions match TRBD1. V dropped 3 bases and J dropped 7; count of bases not matched to a gene: 3. CDR1 and CDR2 (germline): SGHRS, YFSETQ. This CDR3 is built from 13 residues. CDR3 residues: CASSWGQLEKLFF. The CDR3 DNA is TGCGCCAGCAGCTGGGGACAGCTTGAAAAACTGTTTTTT.

This clone was seen once. The chain carries TRBV5-1 and TRBJ2-1, with TRBD2 matching 13 bases. The junction had 4 bases not matched to a gene; V was cut back by 3 bases and J by 4 bases. CDR3 length: 16 residues. Per the germline V gene, CDR1 is SGHRS and CDR2 is YFSETQ. CDR3 sequence (DNA): TGCGCCAGCAGCTCCGGGACTAGCGGGGCTTACAATGAGCAGTTCTTC. It translates to CASSSGTSGAYNEQFF.

This sequence joins TRBV7-2 and TRBJ2-5; 7 bases match TRBD1. Germline trimming cut 5 bases from V and 4 bases from J; bases unmatched to any gene: 10. The germline V gene has CDR1 SGHTA and CDR2 FQGNSA. This CDR3 has 15 amino acids. The CDR3 DNA is TGTGCCAGCAGCCCGACAGGGTCGGTCGCAGAGACCCAGTACTTC. Its translation: CASSPTGSVAETQYF. Variable domain in full (rest from reference TRBV7-2 and TRBJ2-5): GAGVSQSPSNKVTEKGKDVELRCDPISGHTALYWYRQSLGQGLEFLIYFQGNSAPDKSGLPSDRFSAERTGGSVSTLTIQRTQQEDSAVYLCASSPTGSVAETQYFGPGTRLLVL.

V is TRBV19 and J is TRBJ1-5; D call uncertain. The V gene's germline CDR1 is LNHDA and CDR2 SQIVND (reference sequence). This CDR3 is built from 17 residues. The V and J ends lost 5 bases and 0 bases respectively, with 17 bases between them. In DNA form, the CDR3 reads TGTGCCAGTAGTCTACGTAAGACAACCCATAGCAATCAGCCCCAGCATTTT. It is translated as CASSLRKTTHSNQPQHF. Using reference TRBV19 and TRBJ1-5 for the parts outside the CDR3, the full variable domain is DGGITQSPKYLFRKEGQNVTLSCEQNLNHDAMYWYRQDPGQGLRLIYYSQIVNDFQKGDIAEGYSVSREKKESFPLTVTSAQKNPTAFYLCASSLRKTTHSNQPQHFGDGTRLSIL.

This clone came up once. This chain links TRBV19 with TRBJ2-1, with D possibly TRBD2 on 6 matching bases. The V end lost 1 base, the J end lost 5 bases, and 9 bases lay between the germline ends. The CDR3 is 14 residues long. Germline V lookup: CDR1 LNHDA, CDR2 SQIVND (reference sequence). DNA of the CDR3: TGTGCCAGTAGTATAGGGGGCGGGGACAATGAGCAGTTCTTC. The encoded protein is CASSIGGGDNEQFF.